The clone carrying this T cell receptor beta chain was counted a few times. Antigen: not known. Trimming removed 9 bases from V and 14 bases from J, with 17 bases in between. The CDR3 runs 10 residues. From germline, CDR1 is SGHTS and CDR2 YDEGEE. The source of the PBMCs was 9.5 to 10 ml of fresh peripheral blood. This sample was taken from a study of T cells in Graves' hyperthyroidism and ophthalmopathy. Template material for amplifying TCR beta CDR3 regions consisted of RNA transcripts. In the first-round RT-PCR of the TCR CDR3, the HTBI primer set was used. TCRdb analysed the multiplex PCR reads with MiXCR anew, one entry per CDR3 protein. The table lists 350,000 to 450,000 distinct CDR3 sequences, 11% to 15% of them singletons. Study-wide results and caveats: Researchers found most expanded thyroid clonotypes above 0.001 in blood as well.

The sequenced material came from blood. The sequence was obtained from a man in his fifties or sixties with Graves' ophthalmopathy. The gene calls are TRBV5-8 and TRBJ2-5; no reliable D call. The CDR3 DNA is TGTGCCAACATAGACTGGAAGGGATACTTC. Translation gives CANIDWKGYF.